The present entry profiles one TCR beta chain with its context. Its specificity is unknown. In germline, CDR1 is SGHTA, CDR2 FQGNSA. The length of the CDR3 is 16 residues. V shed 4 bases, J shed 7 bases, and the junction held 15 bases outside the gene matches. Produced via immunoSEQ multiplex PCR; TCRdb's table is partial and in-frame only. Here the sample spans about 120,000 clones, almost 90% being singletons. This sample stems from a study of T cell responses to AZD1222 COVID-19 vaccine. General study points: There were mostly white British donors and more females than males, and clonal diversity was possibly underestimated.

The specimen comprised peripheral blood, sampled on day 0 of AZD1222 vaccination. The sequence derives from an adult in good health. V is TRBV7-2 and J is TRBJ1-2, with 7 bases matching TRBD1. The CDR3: CASSSRPSTGVGGYTF. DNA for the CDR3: TGTGCCAGCAGCTCCCGACCCTCTACAGGGGTAGGTGGCTACACCTTC. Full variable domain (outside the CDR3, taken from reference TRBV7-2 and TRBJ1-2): GAGVSQSPSNKVTEKGKDVELRCDPISGHTALYWYRQSLGQGLEFLIYFQGNSAPDKSGLPSDRFSAERTGGSVSTLTIQRTQQEDSAVYLCASSSRPSTGVGGYTFGSGTRLTVV.